Presented here are 29 T cell receptor beta chains from one specimen sequenced in a study of T-cell reconstitution after alpha-beta-depleted transplantation in children. The library targeted TCRbeta and was prepared with unique molecular identifiers. TCRdb passed the PCR reads through MiXCR, listing each CDR3 protein once. Among 780,000 or so distinct CDR3 sequences listed, approximately 15% were seen once. The sequencing used PBMCs, mostly from graft donor cells, collected 360 days after TCRalphabeta/CD19-depleted stem cell transplant. The source of these receptors is a male patient younger than 18 who had a stem cell transplant for acute lymphoblastic leukemia, so the T cells may come from the graft donor.

The rearrangement uses TRBV27 and TRBJ2-7; D is unresolved. Germline CDR1 is MNHEY and CDR2 is SMNVEV (reference sequence). Trimming took off 5 bases at V and 1 base at J, with 9 bases between the two ends. This CDR3 region has 13 residues. The CDR3 DNA follows: TGTGCCAGCAGTCCAAGGCTTTCCTACGAGCAGTACTTC. Translated, it gives CASSPRLSYEQYF.

The chain carries TRBV5-1 and TRBJ2-2; D ambiguous. Trimming left V 2 bases short and J 1 base short, with 6 bases between. The CDR3 consists of 14 residues. Germline CDR1 is SGHRS and CDR2 is YFSETQ. The DNA of the CDR3 is TGCGCCAGCAGCTTATCCAAGAACACCGGGGAGCTGTTTTTT. Protein sequence: CASSLSKNTGELFF.

The rearrangement joins TRBV4-2 to TRBJ2-2; maybe TRBD2 (5 bases). The CDR3 is 15 amino acids. Germline CDR1 LGHNA, CDR2 YNFKEQ. V gave up 3 bases and J gave up 6 bases, with 14 bases separating them. DNA of the CDR3: TGTGCCAGCAGCCAGGTAGTTAGCGCATCCGGGGAGCTGTTTTTT. Translating gives CASSQVVSASGELFF.

The table lists this clonotype with many counts. The chain is built from TRBV7-2 and TRBJ1-6; TRBD1 is a possible D gene (6 bases). This CDR3 has 17 amino acids. Trimming shortened V by 0 bases and J by 6 bases, and 15 bases separated the two germline ends. From germline, CDR1 is SGHTA and CDR2 FQGNSA. The DNA of the CDR3 is TGTGCCAGCAGCTTAGCGACAGGCCGCCTTATTAATTCACCCCTCCACTTT. This sequence encodes CASSLATGRLINSPLHF.

The chain combines TRBV6-2 or TRBV6-3 with TRBJ2-1, with D unresolved. The CDR3 spans 14 residues. With 2 bases removed from V and 6 bases from J, the gap between germline ends came to 11 bases. In germline, CDR1 is MNHEY, CDR2 SVGEGT. The CDR3 sequence: CASSYDLGPNEQFF. In nucleotides, the CDR3 is TGTGCCAGCAGTTACGATCTGGGCCCCAATGAGCAGTTCTTC.

In this sample, this clonotype turned up a few times. The rearrangement uses TRBV9 and TRBJ2-2; D is unclear. The CDR3 has 12 amino acids. Per the germline V gene, CDR1 is SGDLS and CDR2 is YYNGEE. V lost 3 bases, J lost 7 bases, and 7 bases lay in between. CDR3 loop: CASSARLGELFF. In DNA, the CDR3 is TGTGCCAGCAGCGCCCGACTCGGGGAGCTGTTTTTT.

V is TRBV29-1 and J is TRBJ1-1, with D possibly TRBD1 on 5 matching bases. The CDR3 loop spans 16 amino acids. CDR1 is SQVTM, CDR2 ANQGSEA, per germline. V was clipped by 5 bases and J by 1 base, with 20 bases between them. This chain's CDR3 is CSVWGGRRTPNTEAFF. CDR3 sequence (DNA): TGCAGCGTTTGGGGCGGTAGGAGAACTCCGAACACTGAAGCTTTCTTT.

The V call is TRBV20-1, the J call TRBJ2-1; 9 bases line up with TRBD2. CDR3 size: 14 residues. Losses at the gene ends were 3 bases for V and 6 bases for J; bases not matched to a gene: 6. CDR1 DFQATT and CDR2 SNEGSKA come from the germline V gene (reference sequence). CDR3 residues: CSARVLAGPNEQFF. As DNA, the CDR3 is TGCAGTGCTAGGGTACTAGCGGGCCCCAATGAGCAGTTCTTC.

This chain uses TRBV11-1 with TRBJ2-7; 12 bases align to TRBD2. Trimming removed 3 bases from V and 2 bases from J; junction bases left unmatched: 5. CDR3 size: 16 residues. CDR1 is SGHAT and CDR2 is FQDESV in the germline V gene (reference sequence). The CDR3: CASSLTGTSGPYEQYF. CDR3 bases: TGTGCCAGCAGCTTGACCGGGACTAGCGGGCCCTACGAGCAGTACTTC.

The V gene is TRBV6-1, the J gene TRBJ1-4; D is unresolved. Per germline, CDR1 MNHNS and CDR2 SASEGT. The CDR3 spans 14 residues. The V and J ends lost 2 bases and 4 bases respectively, with 8 bases between them. In nucleotides, the CDR3 is TGTGCCAGCAGTGAAATCAGAGTTAATGAAAAACTGTTTTTT. Translated, it gives CASSEIRVNEKLFF.

This clonotype was picked up a small number of times. The J gene is TRBJ2-1, the V gene TRBV15, with no clear D. Per the germline V gene, CDR1 is LNHNV and CDR2 is YYDKDF (reference sequence). Trimming left V 4 bases short and J 1 base short, with 11 bases between. The CDR3 spans 15 residues. Written as DNA, the CDR3 is TGTGCCACCAGCACCCCTGGAAGGTCCTACAATGAGCAGTTCTTC. It encodes CATSTPGRSYNEQFF. Combining the CDR3 with reference TRBV15 and TRBJ2-1 gives the whole variable domain DAMVIQNPRYQVTQFGKPVTLSCSQTLNHNVMYWYQQKSSQAPKLLFHYYDKDFNNEADTPDNFQSRRPNTSFCFLDIRSPGLGDTAMYLCATSTPGRSYNEQFFGPGTRLTVL.

The chain uses TRBV10-3 and TRBJ2-5, with D possibly matching TRBD1 (5 bases). Germline V lookup: CDR1 ENHRY, CDR2 SYGVKD. V gave up 6 bases and J gave up 11 bases, with 25 bases separating them. The CDR3 is 15 amino acids. The CDR3 bases are TGTGCCATCAGGAGCTCGGGTGGGGCCGTTGGGGCACAGTACTTC. It specifies CAIRSSGGAVGAQYF.

The table lists this clonotype with many counts. V usage is TRBV7-8 and J usage is TRBJ2-2; D unresolved. Trimming took off 2 bases at V and 4 bases at J, with 8 bases between the two ends. The CDR3 is made up of 14 amino acids. Germline CDR1 SGHVS, CDR2 FQNEAQ. CDR3 amino acids: CASSLSAVTGELFF. The CDR3 DNA reads TGTGCCAGCAGCTTATCGGCGGTCACCGGGGAGCTGTTTTTT.

This clonotype has a count of ten or more. The genes are TRBV12-3 or TRBV12-4 and TRBJ1-3; no firm D call. V lost 6 bases to trimming and J lost 0 bases, with 15 bases between them. The CDR3 totals 16 residues. CDR3 bases: TGTGCCAGCAGGATACGACCTCTCCTCTCTGGAAACACCATATATTTT. Protein sequence: CASRIRPLLSGNTIYF.

The chain joins TRBV18 to TRBJ2-7, with 7 nucleotides matching TRBD1. Germline V lookup: CDR1 KGHSH, CDR2 LQKENI. This CDR3 has 16 residues. V dropped 1 base and J dropped 1; count of bases not matched to a gene: 7. CDR3 region: CASSPQGAVGSYEQYF. The CDR3 bases are TGTGCCAGCTCACCACAGGGGGCGGTCGGTTCCTACGAGCAGTACTTC.

The CDR3, as DNA: TGCGCCAGCAGCTTCAGGGGCTCCTACTACGAGCAGTACTTC. It yields the protein CASSFRGSYYEQYF. The rearrangement links TRBV5-1 to TRBJ2-7, with D tentatively TRBD1 (6 bases). The CDR3 length is 14 residues. The V gene lost 2 bases and the J gene lost 3 bases, with 12 bases spanning the gap. Germline lookup yields CDR1 SGHRS and CDR2 YFSETQ.

This rearrangement joins TRBV12-3 or TRBV12-4 to TRBJ2-1; the D is unclear. Trimming took off 9 bases at V and 9 bases at J, with 12 bases between the two ends. This CDR3 has 11 amino acids. CDR3 residues: CASSVIGEQFF. The CDR3 DNA reads as TGTGCCAGTAGTGTTATAGGTGAGCAGTTCTTC.

The V call is TRBV5-1, the J call TRBJ2-1, with 8 positions matching TRBD2. Germline values: CDR1 SGHRS, CDR2 YFSETQ. The CDR3 loop spans 17 amino acids. The ends lost 4 bases at V and 6 bases at J; junction bases unmatched: 15. The CDR3 DNA reads as TGCGCCAGCAGCCCGGGACTAGGGGGGGTTGGCGGCAATGAGCAGTTCTTC. It specifies CASSPGLGGVGGNEQFF.

Here the CDR3 reads CASSPSQQGSSGNTIYF. The CDR3 bases are TGTGCCAGCTCACCATCACAACAGGGTTCCTCTGGAAACACCATATATTTT. V usage is TRBV18 and J usage is TRBJ1-3, with a possible D match to TRBD1 (6 bases). Germline V gene lookup returns CDR1 KGHSH and CDR2 LQKENI. Trimming cost V 2 bases and J 0 bases, with 14 bases left between them. The CDR3 has 17 amino acids. Based on the CDR3 plus reference TRBV18 and TRBJ1-3, the full variable domain is NAGVMQNPRHLVRRRGQEARLRCSPMKGHSHVYWYRQLPEEGLKFMVYLQKENIIDESGMPKERFSAEFPKEGPSILRIQQVVRGDSAAYFCASSPSQQGSSGNTIYFGEGSWLTVV.

In this sample, this clonotype turned up many times. The chain has TRBV5-1 and TRBJ2-7; possible D gene TRBD1, 6 bases. Germline assignment: CDR1 SGHRS and CDR2 YFSETQ. The CDR3 has 12 amino acids. Trimming removed 5 bases from V and 6 bases from J, with 12 bases in between. The CDR3 protein is CASSTQGSEQYF. The CDR3 nucleotides read TGCGCCAGCAGTACGCAGGGGTCCGAGCAGTACTTC.

Only a few counts were recorded for this clonotype. This chain uses TRBV18 with TRBJ1-1; no clear D. This CDR3 contains 13 residues. Trimming pared 10 bases from V and 7 bases from J, leaving 19 bases between. Germline V lookup: CDR1 KGHSH, CDR2 LQKENI. CDR3 bases: TGTGCCACCCTTCACCCCGGAGGGATTGAAGCTTTCTTT. Amino acids: CATLHPGGIEAFF.

This clonotype came up many times. J is TRBJ2-3 and V is TRBV6-4; D unclear. V was cut by 6 bases and J by 4 bases, with 5 bases left in between. The CDR3 contains 11 residues. Germline assignment: CDR1 MRHNA and CDR2 SNTAGT. The CDR3 protein is CASSNSDTQYF. For the CDR3, the DNA is TGTGCCAGCAGCAATTCAGATACGCAGTATTTT.

This rearrangement joins TRBV7-6 to TRBJ2-3, with unresolved D. Germline CDR1 is SGHVS and CDR2 is FNYEAQ. V lost 4 bases to trimming and J lost 2 bases, with 16 bases between them. The length of the CDR3 is 16 residues. DNA for the CDR3: TGTGCCAGCAGCTCCTTTAGGTCGCACCCCACAGATACGCAGTATTTT. Translated: CASSSFRSHPTDTQYF.

This chain links TRBV7-9 with TRBJ2-7; D may be TRBD2 (6 bases). V was cut by 6 bases and J by 6 bases, with 18 bases left in between. Germline values: CDR1 SEHNR, CDR2 FQNEAQ (reference sequence). The CDR3 consists of 14 residues. CDR3 DNA sequence: TGTGCCAGCAGAATGGAGGGGTCCCCAGGCGAGCAGTACTTC. It encodes CASRMEGSPGEQYF.

The table lists this clonotype with a few counts. This rearrangement joins TRBV20-1 to TRBJ2-3; D tentatively reads TRBD1 or TRBD2 (6 bases each). This CDR3 is 11 amino acids long. Germline CDR1 DFQATT, CDR2 SNEGSKA (reference sequence). CDR3 residues: CGIQGGDTQYF. CDR3 sequence (DNA): TGCGGAATACAAGGGGGGGATACGCAGTATTTT.

V is TRBV10-3 and J is TRBJ2-2; D may be TRBD2 (7 bases). Germline-derived CDR1 and CDR2 are ENHRY and SYGVKD. With 8 bases removed from V and 4 bases from J, the gap between germline ends came to 20 bases. The CDR3 is made up of 16 amino acids. The CDR3 reads CAIPRGQGGSTGELFF. In DNA form, the CDR3 reads TGTGCCATCCCGCGGGGGCAGGGAGGAAGCACCGGGGAGCTGTTTTTT.

This clonotype has a handful of counts. The chain combines TRBV5-6 with TRBJ2-7, with 7 positions matching TRBD2. V gave up 6 bases and J gave up 3 bases; unmatched junction bases: 15. Germline V gives CDR1 SGHDT, CDR2 YYEEEE. This CDR3 has 16 residues. CDR3 in DNA: TGTGCCAGCAACGGGGCCGGGCTAGCGGAAAACTACGAGCAGTACTTC. Its protein is CASNGAGLAENYEQYF.

This clonotype was seen ten or more times. The chain combines TRBV20-1 with TRBJ2-5; no firm D call. The CDR3 has 13 amino acids. The ends were cut back, 6 bases at V and 1 base at J, with 12 bases in the middle. CDR1 and CDR2 from the germline V gene are DFQATT and SNEGSKA (reference sequence). CDR3 residues: CSAATDLQETQYF. The CDR3 DNA sequence: TGCAGTGCAGCTACAGATCTCCAAGAGACCCAGTACTTC.

This clonotype was counted only a few times. The J gene is TRBJ2-7, the V gene TRBV5-5; TRBD1 matches at 11 bases. Unmatched junction bases numbered 4, after V lost 2 bases and J lost 3 bases. This CDR3 is 15 amino acids long. Looked up from germline, CDR1 is SGHKS and CDR2 is YYEKEE (reference sequence). CDR3 sequence (DNA): TGTGCCAGCAGCTTCGGGACAGGGGGGAACTACGAGCAGTACTTC. Its protein is CASSFGTGGNYEQYF.